What follows are 12 T cell receptor beta chains derived from one specimen sequenced in a study of cytomegalovirus exposure and HLA in healthy donors. Clones were sequenced by immunoSEQ multiplex PCR, and TCRdb holds only the in-frame ones, with some missing. The table includes approximately 120,000 clones, about 87% detected once. Material for sequencing was PBMCs. Receptors were obtained from a woman between 18 and 29 years old in good health and CMV-seronegative.

The chain employs TRBV5-1 and TRBJ2-3, with D possibly being TRBD1 (5 bases). Germline values: CDR1 SGHRS, CDR2 YFSETQ. This CDR3 spans 16 amino acids. V was trimmed by 0 bases and J by 2 bases, leaving 13 bases between them. DNA for the CDR3: TGCGCCAGCAGCTTGGTTAGGGGAACAAACACAGATACGCAGTATTTT. It is translated as CASSLVRGTNTDTQYF.

The chain joins TRBV5-4 to TRBJ2-7; 9 bases line up with TRBD1. In germline, CDR1 is SGHNT, CDR2 YYREEE (reference sequence). The CDR3 covers 15 residues. V dropped 5 bases and J dropped 2; count of bases not matched to a gene: 8. This CDR3 is CASSRGGQGPYEQYF. CDR3 nucleotide sequence: TGTGCCAGCAGTCGAGGGGGACAGGGCCCCTACGAGCAGTACTTC.

The chain couples TRBV7-2 to TRBJ1-2, with 8 positions matching TRBD1. Unmatched junction bases numbered 8, after V lost 1 base and J lost 7 bases. This CDR3 region has 15 residues. Germline CDR1 reads SGHTA; CDR2 reads FQGNSA. The CDR3 DNA sequence: TGTGCCAGCAGCTTAGTGGCCAGGGGGCGTGGTGGCTACACCTTC. This translates into CASSLVARGRGGYTF.

The chain employs TRBV15 and TRBJ2-5; 10 positions agree with TRBD2. V was clipped by 1 base and J by 2 bases; unmatched bases: 4. Germline lookup yields CDR1 LNHNV and CDR2 YYDKDF (reference sequence). The CDR3 consists of 16 residues. The CDR3, as DNA: TGTGCCACCAGCAGAGTTGTAGCGGGGGGTCAAGAGACCCAGTACTTC. It yields the protein CATSRVVAGGQETQYF.

The rearrangement joins TRBV2 to TRBJ2-1, with D perhaps matching TRBD2 (5 bases). The CDR3 spans 13 residues. CDR1 is SNHLY and CDR2 is FYNNEI in the germline V gene. V lost 1 base and J lost 9, with 10 bases in between. CDR3 in amino acids: CASSEGASSEQFF. The CDR3 DNA reads TGTGCCAGCAGTGAAGGGGCTAGCAGTGAGCAGTTCTTC.

J is TRBJ1-3 and V is TRBV7-9; 7 nucleotides line up with TRBD1. This CDR3 is 15 amino acids long. The germline V gene has CDR1 SEHNR and CDR2 FQNEAQ (reference sequence). J lost 0 bases, V lost 5 bases, and 4 bases had no gene match. CDR3 nucleotides: TGTGCCAGCAGCCCTACAGGGGACTCTGGAAACACCATATATTTT. This gives the protein CASSPTGDSGNTIYF. The complete variable domain, with remaining parts taken from reference TRBV7-9 and TRBJ1-3, reads DTGVSQNPRHKITKRGQNVTFRCDPISEHNRLYWYRQTLGQGPEFLTYFQNEAQLEKSRLLSDRFSAERPKGSFSTLEIQRTEQGDSAMYLCASSPTGDSGNTIYFGEGSWLTVV.

The chain couples TRBV19 to TRBJ2-2; 8 bases map to TRBD2. V lost 1 base to trimming and J lost 6 bases; unmatched junction nucleotides: 7. Per germline, CDR1 LNHDA and CDR2 SQIVND (reference sequence). The CDR3 is made up of 16 amino acids. CDR3 protein: CASSIALGLAAGELFF. In DNA, the CDR3 is TGTGCCAGTAGTATAGCTCTTGGACTAGCAGCCGGGGAGCTGTTTTTT.

V usage is TRBV29-1 and J usage is TRBJ1-1; 8 nucleotides line up with TRBD1. The CDR3 is 14 residues long. Germline lookup yields CDR1 SQVTM and CDR2 ANQGSEA. V trimming: 1 base; J trimming: 4 bases; junction bases outside the gene matches: 5. The CDR3: CSVEGQGAGTEAFF. DNA of the CDR3: TGCAGCGTTGAAGGGCAGGGGGCTGGCACTGAAGCTTTCTTT.

This clone showed up just once. The chain combines TRBV30 with TRBJ1-2; 10 bases line up with TRBD1. The CDR3 contains 15 residues. Germline trimming cut 1 base from V and 1 base from J; bases unmatched to any gene: 3. Germline lookup yields CDR1 GTSNPN and CDR2 SVGIG (reference sequence). Here the CDR3 reads CAWSAGQGVNYGYTF. The CDR3 region has the DNA TGTGCCTGGAGTGCAGGACAGGGGGTTAACTATGGCTACACCTTC.

CDR3 nucleotides: TGTGCCAGCAGGAGGGACAGGGACACCGGGGAGCTGTTTTTT. Encoded protein: CASRRDRDTGELFF. V and J are TRBV2 and TRBJ2-2; TRBD1 agrees at 9 bases. Trimming removed 6 bases from V and 3 bases from J; junction bases left unmatched: 2. This CDR3 region has 14 residues. Germline values: CDR1 SNHLY, CDR2 FYNNEI.

CDR3 protein: CASSARRGYGYTF. For the CDR3, the DNA is TGTGCCAGCAGTGCGAGGCGGGGGTATGGCTACACCTTC. The rearrangement uses TRBV5-8 and TRBJ1-2; a weak D match, TRBD1 (5 bases). CDR1 and CDR2 (germline): SGHTS, YDEGEE. This CDR3 has 13 residues. V was trimmed by 5 bases and J by 5 bases, leaving 13 bases between them.

The rearrangement uses TRBV13 and TRBJ2-1, with 13 bases that match TRBD2. The V and J ends lost 4 bases and 4 bases, in that order; junction bases with no gene match: 7. Germline V CDR1 and CDR2: PRHDT, FYEKMQ (reference sequence). This CDR3 region has 17 residues. CDR3 DNA sequence: TGTGCCAGCAGCTCCTCGGGACTAGCGGGGTTATACAATGAGCAGTTCTTC. Translating it yields CASSSSGLAGLYNEQFF.